This TCR beta chain was sequenced during a study of molecular identifiers for immune sequencing clone quantification. Bulk TCR library preparation followed previously described methods with listed TCR primers. TCRdb called the PCR reads again in MiXCR, with one record for every CDR3 protein. The data hold 460,000 or so distinct CDR3 sequences, with 20% to 25% observed a single time. CDR1 is LGHNA, CDR2 YSLEER, per germline. There are 16 residues in the CDR3. V was trimmed by 0 bases and J by 3 bases, leaving 12 bases between them. Sorted naive CD8 T cells, roughly 20,000 to 1,100,000, were sequenced from 10%, 30% or 50% RNA. A CD8+CD4-CCR7+CD45RA+ gate was used to sort naive CD8 T cells.

This chain links TRBV4-3 with TRBJ1-5, with unresolved D. The source material was naive CD8+ T cells from blood, with Jurkat cell RNA spiked in. Subset denoted: FACS-sorted CD8+CD4-CCR7+CD45RA+ naive T cells. The TCR sequence derives from a human donor in good health. Some libraries in this study had Jurkat cell RNA spiked in. CDR3 coding DNA: TGCGCCAGCAGCCAAGAATATCCCCAACTCAATCAGCCCCAGCATTTT. Its protein is CASSQEYPQLNQPQHF.